This T cell receptor beta chain was captured by sequencing in a study of blood T cells in healthy people across ages. For the second PCR, which ran for about 7 to 11 cycles, a sample-barcoded 5' primer and a J-beta primer mix were used. Each CDR3 protein gets one entry after TCRdb re-called the 5' RACE reads with MiXCR. The sample holds about 1.4 million distinct CDR3 sequences, almost 60% seen once. In its sample, this clonotype was seen a few times. The V and J ends lost 7 bases and 3 bases, in that order; junction bases with no gene match: 6. CDR1 and CDR2 from the germline V gene are LGHNA and YNFKEQ. This CDR3 is 15 amino acids long.

The sequenced sample was blood. The receptor was derived from a man aged 18 to 30 in good health. V and J are TRBV4-2 and TRBJ2-3; TRBD2 matches 11 bases. Here the CDR3 DNA reads TGTGCCAGCACACCTAGCGGGAGGATAACAGATACGCAGTATTTT. Its protein is CASTPSGRITDTQYF.